This TCR beta chain was identified in a study of blood T cell repertoires in COVID-19. About the research overall: The analysed material was cDNA or gDNA that came from T cells, B-cell-depleted T cells, or PBMCs.

Clones were read by immunoSEQ multiplex PCR, and TCRdb kept only the in-frame ones, dropping some. The data show approximately 490,000 clones, approximately 86% seen once. Recovered participants had two consecutive negative NP/OP PCR tests, healthcare professional clearance, or symptom resolution. Germline CDR1 and CDR2: KGHSH and LQKENI. CDR3 length: 13 residues. V was shortened by 1 base and J by 4 bases, with 5 bases between the two germline ends. Material for sequencing was PBMCs or T cells enriched from blood (not recorded which). The chain joins TRBV18 to TRBJ2-1; D unresolved. The TCR comes from a woman aged 18-29 years who had recovered from COVID-19. The CDR3: CASSPQEYNEQFF. The CDR3 DNA reads TGTGCCAGCTCACCACAGGAGTACAATGAGCAGTTCTTC.